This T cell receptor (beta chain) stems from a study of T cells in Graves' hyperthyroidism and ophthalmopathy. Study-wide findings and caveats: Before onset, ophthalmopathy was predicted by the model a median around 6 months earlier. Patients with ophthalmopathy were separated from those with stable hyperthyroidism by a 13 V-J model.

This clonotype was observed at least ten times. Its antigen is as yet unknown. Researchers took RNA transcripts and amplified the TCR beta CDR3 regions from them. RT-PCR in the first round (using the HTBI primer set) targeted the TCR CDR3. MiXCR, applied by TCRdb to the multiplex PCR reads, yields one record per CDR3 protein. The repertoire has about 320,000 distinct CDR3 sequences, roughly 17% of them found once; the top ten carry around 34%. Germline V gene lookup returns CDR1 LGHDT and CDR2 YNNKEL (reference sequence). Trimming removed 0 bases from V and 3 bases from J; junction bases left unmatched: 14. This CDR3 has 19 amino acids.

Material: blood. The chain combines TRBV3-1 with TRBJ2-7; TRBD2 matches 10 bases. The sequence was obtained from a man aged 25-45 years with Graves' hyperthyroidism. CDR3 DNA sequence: TGTGCCAGCAGCCAAGAGCAGGGCAGGGTGGCTAGCGGGAGCTACGAGCAGTACTTC. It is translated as CASSQEQGRVASGSYEQYF.